This T cell receptor beta chain is from a study of cytomegalovirus exposure and HLA in healthy donors. 60 Vbeta and 13 Jbeta primers were used in PCR. Sequencing was performed with immunoSEQ multiplex PCR; in TCRdb, only in-frame clones are kept and a portion is missing. The sample lists roughly 100,000 clones, around 72% occurring once. Germline V gives CDR1 SEHNR, CDR2 FQNEAQ (reference sequence). The ends were cut back, 5 bases at V and 4 bases at J, with 9 bases in the middle. The CDR3 is 14 residues long. The sequence was collected from a male donor in good health and CMV-seronegative. The genes are TRBV7-9 and TRBJ1-6, with D possibly TRBD1 on 5 matching bases. The material sequenced was PBMCs. CDR3 in DNA: TGTGCCAGCAGCCCCGGGGGGTATAATTCACCCCTCCACTTT. It encodes CASSPGGYNSPLHF.